The TCR beta chain under discussion was sequenced for a study of CD8+CD57+ T cells in acquired aplastic anemia. The table lists this clonotype with many counts. CDR3 and TCR beta VDJ profiling relied on a genomic DNA template. TCRdb called the reads again in MiXCR, with one record for every CDR3 protein. The profile shows approximately 180,000 distinct CDR3 sequences, less than 50% of them singletons. Patients picked for sequencing had shown CD8+CD57+ cell expansion detected by flow cytometry. Germline V gives CDR1 MGHRA, CDR2 YSYEKL. CDR3 length: 15 residues. The V and J ends lost 4 bases and 1 base respectively, with 10 bases between them.

The chain joins TRBV4-1 to TRBJ2-2; maybe TRBD2 (5 bases). The receptor comes from a human donor with aplastic anemia. The sequenced material came from sorted CD4+, CD8+, or CD8+CD57+ T cells (not recorded which) from PBMCs. The CDR3 DNA follows: TGCGCCAGCAGCCTCCACAGCGGGAACACCGGGGAGCTGTTTTTT. This gives the protein CASSLHSGNTGELFF.